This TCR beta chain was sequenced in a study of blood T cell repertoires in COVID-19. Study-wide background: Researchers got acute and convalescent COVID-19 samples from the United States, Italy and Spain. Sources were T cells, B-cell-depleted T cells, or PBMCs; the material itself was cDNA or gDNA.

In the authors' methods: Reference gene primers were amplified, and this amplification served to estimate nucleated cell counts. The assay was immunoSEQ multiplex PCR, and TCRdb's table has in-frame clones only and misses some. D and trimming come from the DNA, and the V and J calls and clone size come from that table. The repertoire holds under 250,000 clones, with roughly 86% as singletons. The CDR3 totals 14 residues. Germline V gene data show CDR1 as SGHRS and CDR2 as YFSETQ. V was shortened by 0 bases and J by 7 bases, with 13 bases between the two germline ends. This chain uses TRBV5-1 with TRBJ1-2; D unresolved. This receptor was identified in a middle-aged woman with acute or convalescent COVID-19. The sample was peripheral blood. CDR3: CASSLVSGIPGYTF. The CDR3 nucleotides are TGCGCCAGCAGCTTGGTCTCAGGAATTCCTGGCTACACCTTC.